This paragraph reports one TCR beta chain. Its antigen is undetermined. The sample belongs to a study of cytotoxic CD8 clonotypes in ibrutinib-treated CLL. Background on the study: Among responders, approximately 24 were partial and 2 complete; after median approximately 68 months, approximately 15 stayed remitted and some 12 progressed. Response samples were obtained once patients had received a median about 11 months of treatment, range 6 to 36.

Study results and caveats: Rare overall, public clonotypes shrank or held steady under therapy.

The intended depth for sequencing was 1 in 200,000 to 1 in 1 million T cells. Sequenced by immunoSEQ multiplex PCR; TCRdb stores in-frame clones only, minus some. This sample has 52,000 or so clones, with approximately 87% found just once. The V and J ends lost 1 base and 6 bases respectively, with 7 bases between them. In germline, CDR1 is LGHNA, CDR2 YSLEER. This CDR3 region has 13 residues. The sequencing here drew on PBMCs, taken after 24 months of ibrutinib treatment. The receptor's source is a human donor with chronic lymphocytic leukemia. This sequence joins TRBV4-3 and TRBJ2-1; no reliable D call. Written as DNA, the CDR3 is TGCGCCAGCAGCCAAGGACGTTTCAATGAGCAGTTCTTC. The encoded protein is CASSQGRFNEQFF.